The source of this T cell receptor (beta chain) is a study of T-cell reconstitution after alpha-beta-depleted transplantation in children. Unique molecular identifiers were incorporated during preparation of the TCRbeta library. TCRdb reprocessed the PCR reads with MiXCR, giving one entry per CDR3 protein. The profile shows approximately 210,000 distinct CDR3 sequences, approximately 17% of them singletons. This clonotype was seen only a few times. The germline V gene encodes CDR1 SGHRS and CDR2 YFSETQ. CDR3 length: 16 amino acids. Trimming shortened V by 0 bases and J by 0 bases, and 13 bases separated the two germline ends.

The genes are TRBV5-1 and TRBJ2-7, with D possibly matching TRBD1 (6 bases). The TCR was taken from a male patient between 2 and 10 years old who had a stem cell transplant for acute lymphoblastic leukemia, so the T cells may come from the graft donor. Source: PBMCs, mostly from graft donor cells, taken 360 days after TCRalphabeta/CD19-depleted stem cell transplant. CDR3 bases: TGCGCCAGCAGCTTGGGGACAGCCCTAAGCTCCTACGAGCAGTACTTC. Translation gives CASSLGTALSSYEQYF.